These 17 T cell receptor beta chains came from one sample sequenced in a study of cytomegalovirus exposure and HLA in healthy donors. The PCR was carried out with 60 Vbeta primers and 13 Jbeta primers. Sequencing was performed with immunoSEQ multiplex PCR; in TCRdb, only in-frame clones are kept and a portion is missing. This sample's table reports more than 45,000 clones. The sequenced sample was PBMCs. The receptor set was obtained from a woman aged 40 to 50 in good health and CMV-seronegative.

This chain joins TRBV12-5 and TRBJ2-5; TRBD1 matches 12 bases. Germline CDR1 LGHNT, CDR2 FRNRAP. V shed 6 bases and J 3 bases; nucleotides not matched to a gene: 8. This CDR3 has 16 residues. DNA of the CDR3: TGTGCTAGTGGGCCGGGACAGGGGGCTATAGAAGAGACCCAGTACTTC. Protein sequence: CASGPGQGAIEETQYF. The complete variable domain, with remaining parts taken from reference TRBV12-5 and TRBJ2-5, reads DARVTQTPRHKVTEMGQEVTMRCQPILGHNTVFWYRQTMMQGLELLAYFRNRAPLDDSGMPKDRFSAEMPDATLATLKIQPSEPRDSAVYFCASGPGQGAIEETQYFGPGTRLLVL.

The rearrangement uses TRBV6-6 and TRBJ1-1, with no clear D. Between the trimmed V and J ends, which lost 3 bases and 11 bases, there was a span of 16 bases. CDR3 length: 13 amino acids. Germline V gene data show CDR1 as MNHNY and CDR2 as SVGAGI (reference sequence). The CDR3 loop is CASSYPTRGEAFF. CDR3 DNA sequence: TGTGCCAGCAGTTATCCTACCCGTGGTGAGGCTTTCTTT.

The rearrangement links TRBV10-3 to TRBJ1-2, with TRBD1 matching 7 bases. V shed 11 bases, J shed 4 bases, and the junction held 4 bases outside the gene matches. This CDR3 has 11 amino acids. Germline lookup yields CDR1 ENHRY and CDR2 SYGVKD. CDR3 protein: CAVGQVYGYTF. The CDR3 region has the DNA TGTGCCGTCGGACAGGTCTATGGCTACACCTTC.

V gene TRBV7-2 combines with J gene TRBJ1-5; no definite D call. V was pared by 4 bases and J by 7 bases, with 11 bases between. Germline CDR1 SGHTA, CDR2 FQGNSA. The CDR3 spans 13 residues. In DNA form, the CDR3 reads TGTGCCAGCAGCTCACACCACGCACAGCCCCAGCATTTT. It codes for CASSSHHAQPQHF.

The chain combines TRBV28 with TRBJ1-2; 9 bases fit TRBD1. The CDR3 spans 16 residues. CDR1 and CDR2 from the germline V gene are MDHEN and SYDVKM. V shed 5 bases, J shed 8 bases, and the junction held 15 bases outside the gene matches. The CDR3 sequence: CASSRGTGTSSGGYTF. The CDR3 DNA is TGTGCCAGCAGTCGCGGGACAGGGACGTCTAGTGGGGGCTACACCTTC.

This chain connects TRBV18 to TRBJ1-1, with D unresolved. V dropped 3 bases and J dropped 1 base, with 9 bases sitting between them. The CDR3 totals 14 residues. Germline V gene lookup returns CDR1 KGHSH and CDR2 LQKENI. The CDR3, as DNA: TGTGCCAGCTCACCGGGAGGTCCGAACACTGAAGCTTTCTTT. It yields the protein CASSPGGPNTEAFF.

V is TRBV5-1 and J is TRBJ1-1; 9 nucleotides line up with TRBD1. Per the germline V gene, CDR1 is SGHRS and CDR2 is YFSETQ. The ends lost 6 bases at V and 1 base at J; junction bases unmatched: 4. The CDR3 extends over 14 amino acids. CDR3 DNA: TGCGCCAGCACCTCGACAGGGGGGAACACTGAAGCTTTCTTT. Translation gives CASTSTGGNTEAFF. Full variable domain (missing parts from reference TRBV5-1 and TRBJ1-1): KAGVTQTPRYLIKTRGQQVTLSCSPISGHRSVSWYQQTPGQGLQFLFEYFSETQRNKGNFPGRFSGRQFSNSRSEMNVSTLELGDSALYLCASTSTGGNTEAFFGQGTRLTVV.

J is TRBJ1-3 and V is TRBV5-6; tentative D call: TRBD1 (6 bases). CDR3 length: 17 residues. Trimming stripped 0 bases from V and 1 base from J, with 14 bases between. The germline CDR1 and CDR2 sequences are SGHDT and YYEEEE. The CDR3 protein is CASSLGQGLLSGNTIYF. CDR3 DNA sequence: TGTGCCAGCAGCTTGGGCCAGGGGTTATTGTCTGGAAACACCATATATTTT.

The chain carries TRBV11-2 and TRBJ2-7; 7 bases agree with TRBD1. From germline, CDR1 is SGHAT and CDR2 FQNNGV. V dropped 6 bases and J dropped 6; count of bases not matched to a gene: 14. The CDR3 sequence is 15 residues long. The CDR3 sequence: CASRPLGQVFGEQYF. For the CDR3, the DNA is TGTGCCAGCAGACCTCTTGGACAGGTTTTTGGCGAGCAGTACTTC.

The V and J genes are TRBV6-5 and TRBJ2-2; D gene uncertain. CDR1 and CDR2 (germline): MNHEY, SVGAGI. The CDR3 is made up of 15 amino acids. V lost 5 bases and J lost 5, with 15 bases in between. CDR3 in amino acids: CASSRPPRSTGELFF. Here the CDR3 DNA reads TGTGCCAGCAGTCGCCCTCCCCGGTCAACCGGGGAGCTGTTTTTT.

The gene calls are TRBV5-1 and TRBJ2-3; D ambiguous. CDR1 and CDR2 from the germline V gene are SGHRS and YFSETQ. The V end was cut by 0 bases, the J end by 0 bases, with 8 bases between. This CDR3 is 15 amino acids long. The CDR3 here is CASSLVVGSTDTQYF. The CDR3, as DNA: TGCGCCAGCAGCTTGGTAGTCGGGAGCACAGATACGCAGTATTTT.

Comment on this clone: The same CDR3 is also encoded by other DNA sequences in this sample. The CDR3 coding sequence is TGTGCCAGCAGGGGAGGACAGGGAATAACTGGGGCCAACGTCCTGACTTTC. Its protein product is CASRGGQGITGANVLTF. The chain carries TRBV28 and TRBJ2-6, with 8 bases fitting TRBD1. The V and J ends lost 6 bases and 2 bases, in that order; junction bases with no gene match: 9. Germline loops: CDR1 MDHEN, CDR2 SYDVKM. This CDR3 contains 17 residues.

The chain carries TRBV30 and TRBJ2-1; TRBD2 aligns across 11 bases. The germline CDR1 and CDR2 sequences are GTSNPN and SVGIG (reference sequence). V gave up 4 bases and J gave up 3 bases; unmatched junction bases: 2. The CDR3 runs to 14 residues. The DNA for the CDR3 is TGTGCCTGGACGACTAGCGGGGTCTACAATGAGCAGTTCTTC. Protein sequence: CAWTTSGVYNEQFF.

V is TRBV5-1 and J is TRBJ2-1; no definite D call. The length of the CDR3 is 12 residues. The germline V gene encodes CDR1 SGHRS and CDR2 YFSETQ. V was cut by 1 base and J by 10 bases, with 9 bases left in between. CDR3 nucleotides: TGCGCCAGCAGCTTGCCCCCTAGGGAGCAGTTCTTC. Its protein product is CASSLPPREQFF.

The chain joins TRBV6-1 to TRBJ2-6; weak D call: TRBD2 (6 bases). The CDR3 runs 16 residues. V was clipped by 1 base and J by 2 bases, with 9 bases between them. Germline CDR1 MNHNS, CDR2 SASEGT. Written as DNA, the CDR3 is TGTGCCAGCAGTGAAGGGTCGGGGGCTGGGGCCAACGTCCTGACTTTC. It translates to CASSEGSGAGANVLTF.

V and J are TRBV10-3 and TRBJ1-1; weak D call: TRBD1 (6 bases). Trimming removed 0 bases at V and 3 bases at J, with 8 bases between. Germline V gene data show CDR1 as ENHRY and CDR2 as SYGVKD. This CDR3 contains 14 residues. CDR3 loop: CAISESSGDTEAFF. The CDR3 DNA sequence: TGTGCCATCAGTGAGTCGTCAGGGGACACTGAAGCTTTCTTT.

The CDR3 loop reads CAWSPPGLAGGPGYEQFF. DNA for the CDR3: TGTGCCTGGAGTCCACCGGGACTAGCGGGAGGGCCCGGCTATGAGCAGTTCTTC. This chain connects TRBV30 to TRBJ2-1; 16 bases map to TRBD2. The CDR3 has 18 residues. The V gene's germline CDR1 is GTSNPN and CDR2 SVGIG (reference sequence). The V and J ends lost 2 bases and 8 bases, in that order; junction bases with no gene match: 12.